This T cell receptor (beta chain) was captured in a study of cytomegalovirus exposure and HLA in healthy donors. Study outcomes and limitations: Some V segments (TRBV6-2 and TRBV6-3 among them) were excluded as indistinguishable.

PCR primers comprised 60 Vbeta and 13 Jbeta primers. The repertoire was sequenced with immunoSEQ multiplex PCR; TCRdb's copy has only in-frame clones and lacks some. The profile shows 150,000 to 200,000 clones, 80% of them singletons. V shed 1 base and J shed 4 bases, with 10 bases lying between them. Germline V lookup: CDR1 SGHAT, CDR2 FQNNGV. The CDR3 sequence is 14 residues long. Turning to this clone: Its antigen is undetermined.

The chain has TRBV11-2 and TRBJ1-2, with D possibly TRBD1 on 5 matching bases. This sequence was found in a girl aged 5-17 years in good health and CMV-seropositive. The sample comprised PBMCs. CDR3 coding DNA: TGTGCCAGCAGCTTAGTAGGGGCCGTCTATGGCTACACCTTC. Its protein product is CASSLVGAVYGYTF.